The entry below describes one TCR beta chain. These data come from a study of blood T cell repertoires in COVID-19. Across the whole study: PBMCs, B-cell-depleted T cells, or T cells provided the cDNA or gDNA that made up the material.

Clones were sequenced by immunoSEQ multiplex PCR, and TCRdb holds only the in-frame ones, with some missing. The sample includes 200,000 to 250,000 clones, 88% seen only once; the top ten take approximately 2.7%. Recruits, aged roughly 18 to 89 years, lived in 24 US areas. The study counted Cohort 3 donors as recovered given two negative PCRs, clearance, or symptom resolution. The V gene's germline CDR1 is SGHTA and CDR2 FQGNSA. The V gene end was trimmed by 4 bases and the J gene end by 4 bases; junction bases not matched to a gene: 7. CDR3 length equals 16 residues. The chain combines TRBV7-2 with TRBJ2-5, with 12 bases fitting TRBD1. Sequenced: PBMCs or T cells enriched from blood (not recorded which). The clonotype was recovered from a woman aged 30 to 39 who had recovered from COVID-19. The CDR3 coding sequence is TGTGCCAGCAGCTCGGGGACAGGGGGCATGGGAGAGACCCAGTACTTC. Protein product: CASSSGTGGMGETQYF.